The rows below give T cell receptor beta chains drawn from one sample of a study of blood T cell repertoires in COVID-19. Sequencing was performed with immunoSEQ multiplex PCR; in TCRdb, only in-frame clones are kept and a portion is missing. This table has roughly 250,000 clones, about nine tenths appearing once. The sequenced material came from peripheral blood. Receptors originate from a middle-aged woman with acute or convalescent COVID-19. CDR3s include the opening cysteine and the closing phenylalanine or tryptophan. A D gene is named only where the DNA matches it firmly. For some rows the clone size is stated as once, few or many, or as a class when expanded; others skip it.

TRBV10-3	TRBJ1-1	once	-	TGTGCCATCAGTGAGTCGGGTAGGAGTTACACTGAAGCTTTCTTT	CAISESGRSYTEAFF
TRBV5-4	TRBJ1-4	few	-	TGTGCCAGCAGCTTGGAAGGAGTCGAAAAACTGTTTTTT	CASSLEGVEKLFF
TRBV2	TRBJ2-2	-	TRBD1	TGTGCCAGCAGTCTTCCGGGACAGAGATTGCCCGGGGAGCTGTTTTTT	CASSLPGQRLPGELFF
TRBV12-3/TRBV12-4	TRBJ1-3	once	-	TGTGCCAGCAGCGGACAAGAGGAAAACACCATATATTTT	CASSGQEENTIYF
TRBV19	TRBJ1-3	-	-	TGTGCCAGTAGTAACCCACAGCTCTCTGGAAACACCATATATTTT	CASSNPQLSGNTIYF
TRBV9	TRBJ2-3	-	-	TGTGCCAGCAGCGTAGTCGGAGGCGGACCGCCCACAGATACGCAGTATTTT	CASSVVGGGPPTDTQYF
TRBV7-2	TRBJ1-6	-	-	TGTGCCAGCAGCCGTTCCGGGACATATAACTTTTATAATTCACCCCTCCACTTT	CASSRSGTYNFYNSPLHF
TRBV27	TRBJ1-1	once	TRBD1	TGTGCCAGCAGGACAGGGACAGGTGGAGAGAACACTGAAGCTTTCTTT	CASRTGTGGENTEAFF
TRBV19	TRBJ1-2	-	-	TGTGCCAGTAGTCCCCAGGGCTATGGCTACACCTTC	CASSPQGYGYTF
TRBV3-1/TRBV3-2	TRBJ2-5	-	TRBD2	TGTGCCAGCAGCCCCGCTGCCCGGCTAGCGGGGGGGCTAGCAGGGGAGACCCAGTACTTC	CASSPAARLAGGLAGETQYF
TRBV30	TRBJ2-5	-	-	TGTGCCTGGAGTCCGAGTCCAAACCAAGAGACCCAGTACTTC	CAWSPSPNQETQYF
TRBV5-6	TRBJ2-1	-	-	TGTGCCAGCAGCCCCCCAAGTTGGCTAGCGATCTACAATGAGCAGTTCTTC	CASSPPSWLAIYNEQFF
TRBV10-1	TRBJ2-3	-	-	TGCGCCAGCAGTGAGACTAGTCCATTAGATACGCAGTATTTT	CASSETSPLDTQYF
TRBV3-1/TRBV3-2	TRBJ1-2	-	-	TGTGCCAGCAGCCCGGTAAGGAGCCCCCCCTATGGCTACACCTTC	CASSPVRSPPYGYTF
TRBV11-2	TRBJ2-2	-	TRBD1	TGTGCCAGCAGCTTAGGGACAGGGTTCCTCGGGGAGCTGTTTTTT	CASSLGTGFLGELFF
TRBV19	TRBJ1-1	-	-	TGTGCCAGTACCGCGGGAGCTGAAGCTTTCTTT	CASTAGAEAFF
TRBV30	TRBJ2-1	-	-	TGTGCCTGGGGGGGAGGACTCTACAATGAGCAGTTCTTC	CAWGGGLYNEQFF
TRBV29-1	TRBJ1-1	-	TRBD1	TGCAGCGGGCTAGGAGGGGGCCTGGTGACTGAAGCTTTCTTT	CSGLGGGLVTEAFF
TRBV5-1	TRBJ1-5	-	-	TGCGCCAGCAGCTTGGTCCGTGAAGGGGAGCCCCAGCATTTT	CASSLVREGEPQHF
TRBV29-1	TRBJ1-2	-	TRBD1	TGCAGCGTAGACCGGGACAGGGTTGGCTACACCTTC	CSVDRDRVGYTF
TRBV25-1	TRBJ2-5	-	TRBD1	TGTGCCAGCGGGACAGGGAAGACCCAGTACTTC	CASGTGKTQYF
TRBV10-1	TRBJ1-2	once	TRBD1	TGCGCCAGCAGTGAAGGGACAGGGAATAATGGCTACACCTTC	CASSEGTGNNGYTF
TRBV5-5	TRBJ1-2	-	-	TGTGCCAGCAGCTTGCAGGGCCACTATGGCTACACCTTC	CASSLQGHYGYTF
TRBV19	TRBJ1-6	few	TRBD1	TGTGCCAGTAGTAAATCGTCGACAGGGACTAATTCACCCCTCCACTTT	CASSKSSTGTNSPLHF
TRBV27	TRBJ1-5	-	-	TGTGCCAGCAGCCAAAACAGTTATAGCAATCAGCCCCAGCATTTT	CASSQNSYSNQPQHF
TRBV6-6	TRBJ1-3	-	-	TGTGCCAGCACCCCCGATGGGGCCGGTGGAAACACCATATATTTT	CASTPDGAGGNTIYF
TRBV28	TRBJ2-3	few	TRBD1	TGTGCCAGCAGTTTATACAGGGGGCTGGGCACAGATACGCAGTATTTT	CASSLYRGLGTDTQYF
TRBV11-1	TRBJ1-1	-	TRBD1	TGTGCCAGCAGCTCGGACAGGGGAGGGGGGACTGAAGCTTTCTTT	CASSSDRGGGTEAFF
TRBV6-5	TRBJ2-3	once	TRBD1	TGTGCCAGCGGGACAGGGATGGGCACAGATACGCAGTATTTT	CASGTGMGTDTQYF
TRBV19	TRBJ2-3	-	TRBD2	TGTGCCAGTAGTATAGGTGGCGGGGGGGGAGATACGCAGTATTTT	CASSIGGGGGDTQYF
TRBV14	TRBJ1-2	-	TRBD1	TGTGCCAGCAGCCACGAGGACAGGGCTAACTATGGCTACACCTTC	CASSHEDRANYGYTF